The 23 T cell receptor beta chains reported below all come from one sample, sequenced in a study of response to subunit inactivated influenza vaccine. From the RT-PCR reads, TCRdb called clonotypes with MiXCR, one entry per CDR3 protein. The sample has roughly 500,000 distinct CDR3 sequences; less than 30% are singletons. The starting material was CD4+ T cells sorted from PBMCs, obtained 5 to 6 days after vaccination. All receptors come from a man aged 50-60 years who received an inactivated influenza vaccine.

V gene TRBV5-5 combines with J gene TRBJ2-7; D call uncertain. V lost 0 bases, J lost 5 bases, and 12 bases lay in between. The length of the CDR3 is 14 residues. Germline CDR1 and CDR2: SGHKS and YYEKEE (reference sequence). CDR3 in DNA: TGTGCCAGCAGCTTGGAGGGTTTTTACAACGAGCAGTACTTC. This encodes CASSLEGFYNEQYF.

This chain links TRBV7-9 with TRBJ1-4, with 7 bases fitting TRBD1. Germline V gene sequence: CDR1 SEHNR, CDR2 FQNEAQ (reference sequence). V dropped 0 bases and J dropped 5; count of bases not matched to a gene: 3. The CDR3 sequence is 15 residues long. This chain's CDR3 is CASSLAGGVNEKLFF. For the CDR3, the DNA is TGTGCCAGCAGCTTAGCAGGGGGCGTCAATGAAAAACTGTTTTTT.

The chain is built from TRBV9 and TRBJ2-1; D gene ambiguous. The CDR3 loop spans 15 amino acids. Germline V CDR1 and CDR2: SGDLS, YYNGEE. V shed 0 bases and J shed 2 bases, with 9 bases lying between them. CDR3 loop: CASSVGPETYNEQFF. For the CDR3, the DNA is TGTGCCAGCAGCGTAGGACCTGAAACCTACAATGAGCAGTTCTTC.

This clonotype has only a few counts. This chain connects TRBV12-3 or TRBV12-4 to TRBJ1-5, with 7 bases matching TRBD1. V shed 6 bases and J 6 bases; nucleotides not matched to a gene: 5. The CDR3 consists of 13 residues. The CDR3 region is CASSPGQVQPQHF. As DNA, the CDR3 is TGTGCCAGCAGCCCAGGACAGGTTCAGCCCCAGCATTTT.

This CDR3 reads CASSLDGTGGGGYTF. CDR3 nucleotide sequence: TGTGCCAGCAGCTTAGATGGGACAGGGGGTGGTGGCTACACCTTC. The chain carries TRBV7-2 and TRBJ1-2, with 11 bases that match TRBD1. CDR3 length: 15 residues. V lost 1 base and J lost 7; bases outside the gene matches: 5. Germline CDR1 reads SGHTA; CDR2 reads FQGNSA. Variable domain in full (rest from reference TRBV7-2 and TRBJ1-2): GAGVSQSPSNKVTEKGKDVELRCDPISGHTALYWYRQSLGQGLEFLIYFQGNSAPDKSGLPSDRFSAERTGGSVSTLTIQRTQQEDSAVYLCASSLDGTGGGGYTFGSGTRLTVV.

V is TRBV27 and J is TRBJ1-1; TRBD1 matches at 7 bases. This CDR3 is built from 14 residues. J was trimmed by 5 bases and V by 5 bases; bases with no gene match: 8. From germline, CDR1 is MNHEY and CDR2 SMNVEV (reference sequence). The CDR3 region is CASSTYRDRTEAFF. The CDR3 nucleotides read TGTGCCAGCAGTACATATCGGGACAGAACTGAAGCTTTCTTT.

In this sample, this clonotype turned up many times. This chain uses TRBV6-2 or TRBV6-3 with TRBJ1-5; D remains ambiguous. Trimming took off 4 bases at V and 0 bases at J, with 10 bases between the two ends. Per the germline V gene, CDR1 is MNHEY and CDR2 is SVGEGT. The CDR3 extends over 15 amino acids. This CDR3 reads CASSLQLNSNQPQHF. CDR3 nucleotides: TGTGCCAGCAGTTTGCAGCTTAATAGCAATCAGCCCCAGCATTTT.

The chain is built from TRBV6-5 and TRBJ2-5; 8 bases align to TRBD1. Germline V lookup: CDR1 MNHEY, CDR2 SVGAGI. This CDR3 is 15 amino acids long. J was trimmed by 6 bases and V by 2 bases; bases with no gene match: 8. The CDR3 DNA sequence: TGTGCCAGCAGTTACCTGTCAGGGGGCGGAAAGACCCAGTACTTC. Its protein is CASSYLSGGGKTQYF.

This chain links TRBV5-6 with TRBJ1-5; maybe TRBD1 (5 bases). The CDR3 is 15 residues long. Trimming took 4 bases from V and 6 from J, leaving 17 bases between them. The germline gives CDR1 SGHDT, CDR2 YYEEEE. The CDR3 spells CASSRGGAGSQPQHF. CDR3 nucleotide sequence: TGTGCCAGCAGCCGGGGCGGGGCCGGCTCTCAGCCCCAGCATTTT.

A few counts support this clonotype. The chain couples TRBV20-1 to TRBJ2-7; TRBD1 aligns across 8 bases. This CDR3 has 11 amino acids. Looked up from germline, CDR1 is DFQATT and CDR2 is SNEGSKA (reference sequence). The junction had 1 base not matched to a gene; V was cut back by 5 bases and J by 4 bases. The CDR3 loop reads CSAGQGYEQYF. In nucleotides, the CDR3 is TGCAGTGCTGGACAGGGATACGAGCAGTACTTC.

The chain is built from TRBV29-1 and TRBJ1-1; maybe TRBD1 (6 bases). V lost 0 bases and J lost 4, with 18 bases in between. Germline V CDR1 and CDR2: SQVTM, ANQGSEA. The CDR3 loop spans 16 amino acids. The CDR3 region has the DNA TGCAGCGTTGAAGACCACGAGACCAGGGGAAGCACTGAAGCTTTCTTT. It encodes CSVEDHETRGSTEAFF.

The chain's CDR3 is CASRLAANYGYTF. The CDR3 DNA is TGCGCCAGCAGGCTGGCAGCCAACTATGGCTACACCTTC. The gene calls are TRBV5-1 and TRBJ1-2; D gene ambiguous. CDR1 is SGHRS, CDR2 YFSETQ, per germline. This CDR3 region has 13 residues. The V and J ends lost 5 bases and 2 bases respectively, with 10 bases between them. Full variable domain (remainder filled in from reference TRBV5-1 and TRBJ1-2): KAGVTQTPRYLIKTRGQQVTLSCSPISGHRSVSWYQQTPGQGLQFLFEYFSETQRNKGNFPGRFSGRQFSNSRSEMNVSTLELGDSALYLCASRLAANYGYTFGSGTRLTVV.

This clonotype turned up a few times. The rearrangement links TRBV6-5 to TRBJ2-3; no reliable D call. This CDR3 spans 14 amino acids. From germline, CDR1 is MNHEY and CDR2 SVGAGI. V dropped 2 bases and J dropped 2 bases, with 8 bases sitting between them. This CDR3 is CASSYAQATDTQYF. CDR3 coding DNA: TGTGCCAGCAGTTACGCCCAGGCCACAGATACGCAGTATTTT.

This clonotype was recorded only once. J is TRBJ2-2 and V is TRBV25-1, with 13 bases that match TRBD2. The germline CDR1 and CDR2 sequences are MGHDK and SYGVNS. This CDR3 comprises 16 residues. V was clipped by 5 bases and J by 5 bases; unmatched bases: 5. CDR3 region: CASSKGLAGATGELFF. The CDR3 nucleotides read TGTGCCAGCAGTAAAGGACTAGCGGGAGCTACCGGGGAGCTGTTTTTT. Based on the CDR3 plus reference TRBV25-1 and TRBJ2-2, the full variable domain is EADIYQTPRYLVIGTGKKITLECSQTMGHDKMYWYQQDPGMELHLIHYSYGVNSTEKGDLSSESTVSRIRTEHFPLTLESARPSHTSQYLCASSKGLAGATGELFFGEGSRLTVL.

This chain links TRBV12-3 or TRBV12-4 with TRBJ2-3, with TRBD1 matching 7 bases. Trimming took 4 bases from V and 2 from J; bases not matched to a gene: 12. The CDR3 is 17 amino acids. CDR3 nucleotides: TGTGCCAGCAGTTATAGATCTCGGGACAGAGCCACAGATACGCAGTATTTT. Translating it yields CASSYRSRDRATDTQYF.

The V gene is TRBV15, the J gene TRBJ2-6; no clear D. V dropped 0 bases and J dropped 0 bases, with 15 bases sitting between them. CDR1 and CDR2 (germline): LNHNV, YYDKDF (reference sequence). There are 19 residues in the CDR3. The CDR3 is CATSRDLQLTVSGANVLTF. The CDR3 region has the DNA TGTGCCACCAGCAGAGATTTGCAACTCACCGTCTCTGGGGCCAACGTCCTGACTTTC.

The chain joins TRBV5-1 to TRBJ1-6, with 7 bases lining up with TRBD1. The CDR3 extends over 15 amino acids. The trim removed 4 bases at V and 7 bases at J, leaving 8 bases unmatched. The germline V gene has CDR1 SGHRS and CDR2 YFSETQ. The CDR3 is CASSRTGGLNSPLHF. The CDR3 DNA sequence: TGCGCCAGCAGCCGGACAGGAGGGCTCAATTCACCCCTCCACTTT. Variable domain in full (rest from reference TRBV5-1 and TRBJ1-6): KAGVTQTPRYLIKTRGQQVTLSCSPISGHRSVSWYQQTPGQGLQFLFEYFSETQRNKGNFPGRFSGRQFSNSRSEMNVSTLELGDSALYLCASSRTGGLNSPLHFGNGTRLTVT.

The V and J genes are TRBV10-3 and TRBJ2-6, with D hard to call. Per germline, CDR1 ENHRY and CDR2 SYGVKD. The CDR3 is made up of 13 amino acids. Trimming pared 8 bases from V and 0 bases from J, leaving 5 bases between. For the CDR3, the DNA is TGTGCCATCGCGATCTCTGGGGCCAACGTCCTGACTTTC. Its translation is CAIAISGANVLTF.

This clonotype has more than one count but fewer than ten. The chain links TRBV18 to TRBJ2-7, with TRBD2 matching over 7 bases. Per the germline V gene, CDR1 is KGHSH and CDR2 is LQKENI. This CDR3 region has 14 residues. After removal of 3 bases from V and 5 bases from J, the junction contained 7 bases not matched to a gene. CDR3 sequence reads: CASSPTRDYNEQYF. The DNA of the CDR3 is TGTGCCAGCTCACCGACCCGGGACTACAACGAGCAGTACTTC.

This clonotype was found a few times. The chain is built from TRBV5-1 and TRBJ2-3; 15 bases match TRBD2. CDR1 and CDR2 (germline): SGHRS, YFSETQ. The CDR3 loop spans 18 amino acids. The ends lost 3 bases at V and 3 bases at J; junction bases unmatched: 8. The DNA of the CDR3 is TGCGCCAGCAGCTGGCTTCGGACTAGCGGGGGGGCGACAGATACGCAGTATTTT. Translating it yields CASSWLRTSGGATDTQYF. Filled out from reference TRBV5-1 and TRBJ2-3, the complete variable domain reads KAGVTQTPRYLIKTRGQQVTLSCSPISGHRSVSWYQQTPGQGLQFLFEYFSETQRNKGNFPGRFSGRQFSNSRSEMNVSTLELGDSALYLCASSWLRTSGGATDTQYFGPGTRLTVL.

V usage is TRBV6-5 and J usage is TRBJ2-1; 7 bases line up with TRBD1. Germline loops: CDR1 MNHEY, CDR2 SVGAGI. CDR3 length equals 16 residues. J lost 8 bases, V lost 0 bases, and 10 bases had no gene match. The CDR3 DNA reads TGTGCCAGCAGTTACTCGAACAGGGGAGATTACCATGAGCAGTTCTTC. It encodes CASSYSNRGDYHEQFF.

This chain's CDR3 is CASIQGENTEAFF. The DNA for the CDR3 is TGTGCCAGCATTCAGGGGGAGAACACTGAAGCTTTCTTT. The rearrangement uses TRBV2 and TRBJ1-1; 7 bases are shared with TRBD1. This CDR3 comprises 13 residues. Germline CDR1 and CDR2: SNHLY and FYNNEI. The V gene end was trimmed by 7 bases and the J gene end by 1 base; junction bases not matched to a gene: 3.

The table lists this clonotype with a few counts. The chain recombines TRBV4-3 with TRBJ2-1; 8 nucleotides align to TRBD2. The length of the CDR3 is 17 residues. CDR1 and CDR2 (germline): LGHNA, YSLEER. V gave up 0 bases and J gave up 2 bases; unmatched junction bases: 6. The CDR3 reads CASSQDRAGGPYNEQFF. In DNA form, the CDR3 reads TGCGCCAGCAGCCAAGATCGGGCGGGAGGTCCCTACAATGAGCAGTTCTTC.